This T cell receptor (beta chain) was found in a study of cytomegalovirus exposure and HLA in healthy donors. Study observations and caveats: Further analysis, carried out later, found HLA-associated TCR beta chains more clonally expanded than equally common other chains. Analyses of presence/absence relied on an assumption of roughly uniform sequencing depth across donors.

Points on this clone: What it recognizes is unknown.

Germline CDR1 reads KGHSH; CDR2 reads LQKENI. CDR3 size: 13 residues. With 3 bases removed from V and 4 bases from J, the gap between germline ends came to 8 bases. PCR involved 60 Vbeta and 13 Jbeta primers. Data came from immunoSEQ multiplex PCR; TCRdb stores just in-frame clones and leaves some out. The table has about 150,000 clones, 76% seen once. The sequence derives from a middle-aged woman in good health and CMV-seronegative. Material for sequencing was PBMCs. The rearrangement joins TRBV18 to TRBJ2-3; D is perhaps TRBD2 (5 bases). CDR3 residues: CASSPGEADTQYF. CDR3 DNA sequence: TGTGCCAGCTCACCCGGGGAAGCAGATACGCAGTATTTT.